Below, one T cell receptor beta chain is given with its context. The antigen remains unidentified. The data stem from a study of T cell repertoires in cytomegalovirus infection. Overall study context: HLA-B-restricted CMV epitopes that are well studied, plus recently identified HLA-C-restricted ones, were used by the study. The public TCR beta signatures pointed to both CMV infection and matching HLA type.

Each CDR3 protein gets one entry after TCRdb re-called the reads with MiXCR. The top ten hold roughly 18% of the sample, which has some 700,000 distinct CDR3 sequences, approximately 33% seen once. There are 13 residues in the CDR3. Germline-derived CDR1 and CDR2 are SGHAT and FQNNGV. V was clipped by 0 bases and J by 4 bases, with 6 bases between them. Study results and caveats: Cumulative public TCR beta family frequency identified CMV carriers with the relevant HLA. CMV-specific HLA-C-restricted TCR beta clonotypes dominated the ex vivo response.

The V and J genes are TRBV11-2 and TRBJ1-1; D call uncertain. The sequence was obtained from a human donor in good health (CMV status not recorded). Some clones in this sample may be carry-over from other donors' samples. The material sequenced was cultured PBMCs, taken from culture after CMV antigen stimulation. The CDR3 spells CASSLDLVTEAFF. CDR3 in DNA: TGTGCCAGCAGCTTAGATCTTGTCACTGAAGCTTTCTTT.